The sequence of this T cell receptor (beta chain) was determined in a study of cytomegalovirus exposure and HLA in healthy donors. Turning to the study itself: Early released data had roughly 81 million unique TCRs, all coming from HLA-typed donors.

Points from the study as a whole: A link between a missense DCLRE1C variant and TCR beta V- and J-gene trimming emerged from a later analysis.

The germline V gene encodes CDR1 SGHNT and CDR2 YENEEA. There are 13 residues in the CDR3. The study ran its PCR with 60 Vbeta and 13 Jbeta primers. Libraries were prepared by immunoSEQ multiplex PCR; TCRdb keeps only in-frame clonotypes and omits some of them. The table includes roughly 150,000 clones, 65% to 80% detected once. As for this clone: Its antigen is currently unknown.

The donors (healthy individuals) were bone marrow donors. This TCR was sampled from a woman aged 50 to 60 in good health and CMV-seropositive. What was sequenced was PBMCs. The chain employs TRBV11-3 and TRBJ2-5; D is undetermined. The J call is in doubt because the DNA end fits TRBJ2-7 better. CDR3 residues: CASSLKESHEQYF. CDR3 nucleotide sequence: TGTGCCAGCAGCTTAAAAGAGTCCCACGAGCAGTACTTC.